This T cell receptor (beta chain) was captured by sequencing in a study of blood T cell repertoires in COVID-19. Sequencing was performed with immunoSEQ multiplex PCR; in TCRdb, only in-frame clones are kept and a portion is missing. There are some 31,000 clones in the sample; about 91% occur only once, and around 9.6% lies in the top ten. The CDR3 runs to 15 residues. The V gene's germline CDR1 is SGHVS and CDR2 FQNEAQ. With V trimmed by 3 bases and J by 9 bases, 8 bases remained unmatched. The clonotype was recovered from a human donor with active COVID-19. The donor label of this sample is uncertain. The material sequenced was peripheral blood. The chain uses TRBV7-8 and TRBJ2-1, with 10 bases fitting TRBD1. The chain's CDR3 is CASSFRDRGNGEQFF. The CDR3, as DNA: TGTGCCAGCAGCTTCCGGGACAGGGGAAATGGTGAGCAGTTCTTC.